The TCR beta chain under discussion was sequenced for a study of siplizumab effects on memory and regulatory T cells. Study results and caveats: Suppression by proliferating Tregs derived from siplizumab cultures was not verified. Siplizumab led to significantly less abundant alloreactive sequences that could be traced back to unstimulated CD4+ memory cells.

A remark on this clone: Its antigen is not known.

V lost 7 bases, J lost 5 bases, and 5 bases stayed unmatched. The CDR3 loop spans 14 amino acids. Germline CDR1 LNHDA, CDR2 SQIVND (reference sequence). Clones were read by immunoSEQ multiplex PCR, and TCRdb kept only the in-frame ones, dropping some. This table has about 97,000 clones, over 90% appearing once. The chain couples TRBV19 to TRBJ2-1, with 10 bases that match TRBD2. Sequenced material: non-Treg CD4+ T cells sorted from blood. The TCR originated in a human donor in good health. As DNA, the CDR3 is TGTGCCAGTACCAGGACTAGCGGAAACAATGAGCAGTTCTTC. Translating gives CASTRTSGNNEQFF.